A single sample is the source of the 29 T cell receptor beta chains below, sequenced in a study of blood T cell repertoires in COVID-19. The repertoire was sequenced with immunoSEQ multiplex PCR; TCRdb's copy has only in-frame clones and lacks some. This sample has under 85,000 clones, with roughly 90% found just once. Sequencing input: peripheral blood. These receptors originate from a man in his 70s with active or convalescent COVID-19.

The chain joins TRBV4-2 to TRBJ1-2; possibly TRBD1 for D (6 bases). CDR1 is LGHNA, CDR2 YNFKEQ, per germline. There are 15 residues in the CDR3. Between the trimmed V and J ends, which lost 0 bases and 6 bases, there was a span of 14 bases. CDR3 DNA: TGTGCCAGCAGCCAAGATGCAGGGGCGTTCGATGGCTACACCTTC. Amino acids: CASSQDAGAFDGYTF.

CDR3 coding DNA: TGTGCCAGCAGTTTAGGGACAGGTGTAGGCACTGAAGCTTTCTTT. It is translated as CASSLGTGVGTEAFF. V is TRBV28 and J is TRBJ1-1; 8 bases agree with TRBD1. CDR1 MDHEN and CDR2 SYDVKM come from the germline V gene. The CDR3 runs to 15 residues. The ends lost 2 bases at V and 4 bases at J; junction bases unmatched: 6.

The chain joins TRBV27 to TRBJ1-5; 8 positions match TRBD1. Germline V gene sequence: CDR1 MNHEY, CDR2 SMNVEV (reference sequence). The CDR3 has 15 amino acids. The J segment lost 2 bases and the V segment lost 7 bases, leaving 7 bases of the junction unmatched. The CDR3 sequence: CASKQGQGRNQPQHF. The CDR3 DNA sequence: TGTGCCAGCAAACAAGGACAGGGTCGCAATCAGCCCCAGCATTTT.

The chain carries TRBV27 and TRBJ1-1, with D tentatively TRBD1 (5 bases). CDR1 is MNHEY, CDR2 SMNVEV, per germline (reference sequence). The CDR3 length is 13 residues. V lost 2 bases, J lost 7 bases, and 11 bases lay in between. CDR3 bases: TGTGCCAGCAGTTTAACCTCGGGACTTGAAGCTTTCTTT. Translating gives CASSLTSGLEAFF.

The V and J genes are TRBV7-2 and TRBJ1-2; TRBD1 agrees at 8 bases. Germline trimming cut 4 bases from V and 3 bases from J; bases unmatched to any gene: 4. Per the germline V gene, CDR1 is SGHTA and CDR2 is FQGNSA. The CDR3 runs to 14 residues. CDR3 sequence reads: CASSSRGLYYGYTF. CDR3 coding DNA: TGTGCCAGCAGCTCCAGGGGGCTTTACTATGGCTACACCTTC.

This chain uses TRBV5-6 with TRBJ1-2, with TRBD1 matching over 7 bases. Trimming removed 4 bases from V and 7 bases from J; junction bases left unmatched: 7. The CDR3 spans 13 residues. Germline V gene lookup returns CDR1 SGHDT and CDR2 YYEEEE. DNA of the CDR3: TGTGCCAGCAGCCCCCGGACAGGCTTTGGCTACACCTTC. Amino acid sequence: CASSPRTGFGYTF.

The rearrangement uses TRBV2 and TRBJ1-5; 8 bases line up with TRBD1. This CDR3 contains 15 residues. Germline assignment: CDR1 SNHLY and CDR2 FYNNEI. After removal of 8 bases from V and 2 bases from J, the junction contained 8 bases not matched to a gene. The CDR3 bases are TGTGCCAGCGGTGGACAGGGAGGCGGCAATCAGCCCCAGCATTTT. Amino acids: CASGGQGGGNQPQHF.

The V gene is TRBV7-9, the J gene TRBJ2-1, with no clear D. Trimming removed 7 bases from V and 6 bases from J, with 13 bases in between. CDR1 and CDR2 (germline): SEHNR, FQNEAQ (reference sequence). The CDR3 has 13 amino acids. CDR3 DNA sequence: TGTGCCAGCACCCAGGATTATCTCAATGAGCAGTTCTTC. Its protein is CASTQDYLNEQFF.

The chain recombines TRBV9 with TRBJ1-3, with TRBD1 matching 7 bases. The CDR3 extends over 16 amino acids. CDR1 is SGDLS, CDR2 YYNGEE, per germline. V gave up 3 bases and J gave up 0 bases; unmatched junction bases: 6. The CDR3 region has the DNA TGTGCCAGCAGCGCAGGAGGGACAGACTCTGGAAACACCATATATTTT. Residues: CASSAGGTDSGNTIYF.

The chain uses TRBV20-1 and TRBJ2-3, with D perhaps TRBD2 (5 bases). This CDR3 has 14 amino acids. Germline-derived CDR1 and CDR2 are DFQATT and SNEGSKA (reference sequence). Between the trimmed V and J ends, which lost 3 bases and 0 bases, there was a span of 10 bases. The CDR3 reads CSASDGISTDTQYF. The CDR3, as DNA: TGCAGTGCTAGTGACGGGATTAGCACAGATACGCAGTATTTT.

This chain joins TRBV28 and TRBJ1-5, with TRBD1 matching over 7 bases. V shed 10 bases and J 7 bases; nucleotides not matched to a gene: 7. The CDR3 length is 12 residues. CDR1 is MDHEN and CDR2 is SYDVKM in the germline V gene. As DNA, the CDR3 is TGTGCCACCGCGACAGGGCAACAGCCCCAGCATTTT. This gives the protein CATATGQQPQHF.

This clone has a single count. The CDR3 bases are TGTGCCAGCAGTTCCGGGACAGGGTTAGTTTTGCAAGGACCGCATGAGTCGGGCTACACCTTC. This codes for CASSSGTGLVLQGPHESGYTF. The J gene is TRBJ1-2, the V gene TRBV28, with 9 bases that match TRBD1. Trimming cost V 4 bases and J 8 bases; bases outside gene matches: 29. Germline V CDR1 and CDR2: MDHEN, SYDVKM. The CDR3 spans 21 residues.

The chain employs TRBV10-3 and TRBJ1-1, with D uncertain. The CDR3 contains 13 residues. CDR1 and CDR2 (germline): ENHRY, SYGVKD. V was pared by 6 bases and J by 6 bases, with 14 bases between. This chain's CDR3 is CAISPDGGPEAFF. The CDR3 nucleotides read TGTGCCATCAGCCCCGACGGAGGTCCTGAAGCTTTCTTT.

J is TRBJ2-7 and V is TRBV10-3; TRBD1 matches 11 bases. V trimming: 4 bases; J trimming: 7 bases; junction bases outside the gene matches: 6. CDR1 is ENHRY, CDR2 SYGVKD, per germline. The CDR3 sequence is 14 residues long. The CDR3: CAISVDRGRGEQYF. CDR3 DNA: TGTGCCATCAGTGTGGACAGGGGGCGCGGGGAGCAGTACTTC.

The chain joins TRBV6-2 or TRBV6-3 to TRBJ2-7, with 15 bases lining up with TRBD2. Unmatched junction bases numbered 7, after V lost 4 bases and J lost 6 bases. The length of the CDR3 is 16 residues. Looked up from germline, CDR1 is MNHEY and CDR2 is SVGEGT. CDR3 DNA sequence: TGTGCCAGCAGTTTATCCGGGACTAGCGGGAGGCGCGAGCAGTACTTC. Its translation: CASSLSGTSGRREQYF.

The chain couples TRBV30 to TRBJ1-3, with TRBD1 as a possible D gene (5 bases). Trimming removed 0 bases from V and 2 bases from J, with 8 bases in between. The CDR3 length is 14 residues. The V gene's germline CDR1 is GTSNPN and CDR2 SVGIG (reference sequence). CDR3 coding DNA: TGTGCCTGGAGTGTAATGACAGCTGGAAACACCATATATTTT. Its protein product is CAWSVMTAGNTIYF.

V and J are TRBV28 and TRBJ2-7; TRBD2 matches 15 bases. The V gene's germline CDR1 is MDHEN and CDR2 SYDVKM. There are 15 residues in the CDR3. Trimming took 5 bases from V and 6 from J; bases not matched to a gene: 5. The CDR3 protein is CASSTPGLAGGEQYF. The CDR3 DNA sequence: TGTGCCAGCAGTACCCCGGGACTAGCGGGAGGCGAGCAGTACTTC.

This clone has just a few counts. The genes are TRBV28 and TRBJ1-5; TRBD1 matches at 10 bases. The germline CDR1 and CDR2 sequences are MDHEN and SYDVKM. The CDR3 is made up of 14 amino acids. The V segment lost 11 bases and the J segment 5 bases; nucleotides outside the gene matches: 9. The CDR3 here is CAGRGQGPYQPQHF. Written as DNA, the CDR3 is TGTGCCGGAAGGGGACAGGGGCCGTATCAGCCCCAGCATTTT.

This clone was picked up a small number of times. The chain combines TRBV19 with TRBJ2-2, with 8 bases lining up with TRBD2. V was clipped by 4 bases and J by 0 bases; unmatched bases: 4. The CDR3 has 16 residues. CDR1 is LNHDA and CDR2 is SQIVND in the germline V gene (reference sequence). The CDR3 DNA sequence: TGTGCCAGTAGTACCCGGGGGGGAACGAACACCGGGGAGCTGTTTTTT. As protein: CASSTRGGTNTGELFF.

The V call is TRBV5-1, the J call TRBJ2-1, with 11 bases matching TRBD2. This CDR3 contains 16 residues. V shed 4 bases and J 4 bases; nucleotides not matched to a gene: 7. CDR1 is SGHRS and CDR2 is YFSETQ in the germline V gene. CDR3 sequence reads: CASSPFGTSGYNEQFF. CDR3 nucleotide sequence: TGCGCCAGCAGCCCGTTCGGGACTAGCGGATACAATGAGCAGTTCTTC.

The J gene is TRBJ1-5, the V gene TRBV24-1; possibly TRBD1 for D (6 bases). Germline CDR1 and CDR2: KGHDR and SFDVKD. The V end was cut by 4 bases, the J end by 7 bases, with 13 bases between. The CDR3 runs to 14 residues. The CDR3 region is CATSDRQGIQPQHF. The CDR3 DNA is TGTGCCACCAGTGACCGTCAGGGGATACAGCCCCAGCATTTT.

This chain links TRBV4-3 with TRBJ2-7; D unresolved. The length of the CDR3 is 16 residues. Deletions cut 0 bases from V and 2 bases from J, with 14 bases between. CDR1 is LGHNA and CDR2 is YSLEER in the germline V gene. CDR3 nucleotide sequence: TGCGCCAGCAGCCAAGAGACCCAGGCCTCACCCTACGAGCAGTACTTC. Protein product: CASSQETQASPYEQYF.

The genes are TRBV2 and TRBJ1-5; 8 nucleotides line up with TRBD1. The CDR3 is 15 amino acids. CDR1 is SNHLY and CDR2 is FYNNEI in the germline V gene. J gave up 5 bases and V 4 bases, and 7 bases lay outside the gene matches. The CDR3 is CASSGVGTGYQPQHF. DNA of the CDR3: TGTGCCAGCAGTGGGGTCGGGACAGGCTATCAGCCCCAGCATTTT.

The J gene is TRBJ2-7, the V gene TRBV7-2, with TRBD2 matching 7 bases. The V gene end was trimmed by 5 bases and the J gene end by 3 bases; junction bases not matched to a gene: 7. The CDR3 contains 14 residues. CDR1 and CDR2 from the germline V gene are SGHTA and FQGNSA. The CDR3 nucleotides are TGTGCCAGCAGCAGGGCGGGGGATCTCTACGAGCAGTACTTC. This translates into CASSRAGDLYEQYF.

The J gene is TRBJ1-5, the V gene TRBV19, with a weak D call TRBD1 (5 bases). Deletions cut 7 bases from V and 6 bases from J, with 25 bases between. The germline V gene has CDR1 LNHDA and CDR2 SQIVND (reference sequence). The CDR3 totals 17 residues. CDR3 sequence reads: CASTRQRNTVLGQPQHF. The CDR3 bases are TGTGCCAGTACCCGACAGAGAAATACAGTACTCGGTCAGCCCCAGCATTTT.

This clone was found once. The gene calls are TRBV4-2 and TRBJ1-5; TRBD1 matches at 11 bases. The CDR3 has 13 residues. The germline CDR1 and CDR2 sequences are LGHNA and YNFKEQ. V was clipped by 8 bases and J by 8 bases; unmatched bases: 5. Here the CDR3 DNA reads TGTGCCAGCGGCCGGGACAGGGGGGAGCCCCAGCATTTT. Translated: CASGRDRGEPQHF.

The V and J genes are TRBV2 and TRBJ2-7; D may be TRBD1 (7 bases). With 10 bases removed from V and 5 bases from J, the gap between germline ends came to 21 bases. Germline V gene sequence: CDR1 SNHLY, CDR2 FYNNEI. This CDR3 has 14 amino acids. The CDR3 sequence is CAIQGGRRWNEQYF. The CDR3 nucleotides are TGTGCCATTCAGGGGGGCAGGAGGTGGAACGAGCAGTACTTC.

The rearrangement uses TRBV29-1 and TRBJ2-7, with 7 bases identical to TRBD2. Germline V lookup: CDR1 SQVTM, CDR2 ANQGSEA. The CDR3 runs to 12 residues. The CDR3 DNA sequence: TGCGCCTGCGGGAGCGTCTCCTACGAGCAGTACTTC. Amino acids: CACGSVSYEQYF.

This chain links TRBV18 with TRBJ1-6, with 10 bases aligning to TRBD1. The CDR3 extends over 16 amino acids. The germline V gene has CDR1 KGHSH and CDR2 LQKENI. The V and J ends lost 5 bases and 10 bases, in that order; junction bases with no gene match: 11. The CDR3 here is CASSFTGTGEYSPLHF. CDR3 nucleotide sequence: TGTGCCAGCTCATTCACCGGGACAGGGGAATACTCACCCCTCCACTTT.